The clone carrying this T cell receptor (beta chain) was recorded many times. The antigen is unknown. According to the study, TCR beta libraries were built with iRepertoire HTBI primers and CDR3-region Arm-PCR. A single record per CDR3 protein comes from TCRdb applying MiXCR to the multiplex PCR reads. The repertoire holds 200,000 to 250,000 distinct CDR3 sequences, with around 20% as singletons. The time point is: newly diagnosed GD, antithyroid drugs for less than 3 months. PBMC-extracted RNA yielded the TCR library. Each patient gave roughly 9.2 milliliters of EDTA-anticoagulated peripheral blood. These data belong to a study of regulatory T cells in long-lasting Graves disease. Regarding the study as a whole: The TCR repertoire of persistent Graves' patients was less diverse than that of newly diagnosed ones. New patients shared around 980 public clonotypes, and persistent patients shared more, with under 3,000.

The sequence derives from a female donor with Graves disease. Sample: peripheral blood mononuclear cells (PBMCs), taken at new diagnosis, from a patient treated with antithyroid drugs.

The CDR3 region has the DNA TGTGCCAGCAGTGTCTTAGCCAAAAACATTCAGTACTTC. Amino acids: CASSVLAKNIQYF. V is TRBV6-1 and J is TRBJ2-4, with D hard to call. The germline V gene has CDR1 MNHNS and CDR2 SASEGT. This CDR3 region has 13 residues. V was shortened by 4 bases and J by 0 bases, with 4 bases between the two germline ends.